This TCR beta chain was captured by sequencing in a study of cytomegalovirus exposure and HLA in healthy donors. Study at large: Across a few hundred genotyped donors, around 80% landed in the Caucasian-associated ancestry cluster.

On this clone itself: The antigen is unknown.

Findings of the study overall: Later analysis demonstrated an association between a missense DCLRE1C variant and TCR beta V- and J-gene trimming. Later analysis identified several of the most significant clusters that appeared linked to common viral pathogens.

This CDR3 spans 13 amino acids. The germline CDR1 and CDR2 sequences are SGDLS and YYNGEE. V gave up 3 bases and J gave up 7 bases; unmatched junction bases: 4. A multiplex PCR was run with 60 Vbeta primers and 13 Jbeta primers. Generated by immunoSEQ multiplex PCR, the TCRdb table keeps only in-frame clones and is missing some. This sample carries roughly 110,000 clones, 74% of them seen once, and the ten largest clones take approximately 2.2%. This chain uses TRBV9 with TRBJ2-1, with 7 bases matching TRBD2. Sequencing was carried out using PBMCs. This TCR came from a human donor in good health. The CDR3 DNA is TGTGCCAGCAGCGGGGGGGGACCGAATGAGCAGTTCTTC. It encodes CASSGGGPNEQFF.